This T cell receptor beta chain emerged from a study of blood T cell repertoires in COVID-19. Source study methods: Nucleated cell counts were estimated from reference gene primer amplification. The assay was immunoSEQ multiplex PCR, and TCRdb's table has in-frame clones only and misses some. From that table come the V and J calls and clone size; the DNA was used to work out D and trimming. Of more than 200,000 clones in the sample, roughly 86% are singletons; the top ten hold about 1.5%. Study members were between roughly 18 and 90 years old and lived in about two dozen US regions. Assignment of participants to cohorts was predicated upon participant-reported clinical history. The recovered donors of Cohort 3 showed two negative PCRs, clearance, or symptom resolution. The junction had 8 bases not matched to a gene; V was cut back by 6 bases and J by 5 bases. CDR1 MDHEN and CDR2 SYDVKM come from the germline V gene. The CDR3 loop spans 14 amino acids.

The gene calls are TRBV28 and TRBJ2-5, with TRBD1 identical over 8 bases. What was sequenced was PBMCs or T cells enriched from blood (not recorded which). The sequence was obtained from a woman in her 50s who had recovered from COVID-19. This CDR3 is CASSRQGLGETQYF. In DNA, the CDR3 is TGTGCCAGCAGCCGACAGGGGTTGGGGGAGACCCAGTACTTC.